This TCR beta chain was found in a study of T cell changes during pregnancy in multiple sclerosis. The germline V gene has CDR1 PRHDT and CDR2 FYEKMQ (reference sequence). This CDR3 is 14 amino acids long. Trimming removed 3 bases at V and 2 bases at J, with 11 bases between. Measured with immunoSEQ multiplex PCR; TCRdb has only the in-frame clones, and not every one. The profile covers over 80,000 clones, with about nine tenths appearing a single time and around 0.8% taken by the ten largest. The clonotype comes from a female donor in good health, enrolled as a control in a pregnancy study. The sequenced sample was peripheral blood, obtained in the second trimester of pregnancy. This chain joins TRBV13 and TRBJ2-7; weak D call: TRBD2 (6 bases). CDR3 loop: CASSFAGRTYEQYF. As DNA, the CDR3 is TGTGCCAGCAGCTTTGCGGGGCGTACCTACGAGCAGTACTTC.